This T cell receptor (beta chain) was identified in a study of post-analysis software for immune sequencing data. Study-level points and caveats: Among four or five TRBV segments more frequent in patients than controls were TRBV5-6, TRBV5-1 and TRBV20-1.

The CDR3 sequence is 14 residues long. Per the germline V gene, CDR1 is SNHLY and CDR2 is FYNNEI. The J segment lost 12 bases and the V segment lost 6 bases, leaving 14 bases of the junction unmatched. Carried by the TCR beta cDNA libraries were unique molecular identifiers. One entry per CDR3 protein results from TCRdb running MiXCR on the PCR reads. The sample has hundreds of thousands of distinct CDR3 sequences; 35% to 45% are singletons. This clonotype came up a few times. Its antigen is unknown. The source material was blood. The sequence derives from a girl aged 10-17 years with multiple sclerosis. The chain employs TRBV2 and TRBJ2-1, with TRBD2 matching over 7 bases. The CDR3 reads CASSRHVAGDGQFF. CDR3 nucleotide sequence: TGTGCCAGCAGCCGCCACGTGGCGGGGGATGGGCAGTTCTTC.